This TCR beta chain is drawn from a study of blood T cell repertoires in COVID-19. Study-wide background: There were acute and convalescent COVID-19 samples, and they came from the United States, Italy and Spain. From T cells, B-cell-depleted T cells, or PBMCs came the material, which was cDNA or gDNA.

The CDR3 is 14 residues long. Trimming cost V 6 bases and J 3 bases, with 14 bases left between them. Germline V CDR1 and CDR2: LNHDA, SQIVND (reference sequence). Seattle's cohort entered during active infection and was followed longitudinally. In the authors' workflow: From reference gene primer amplification, estimates of nucleated cell counts were derived. TCRdb's table, derived via immunoSEQ multiplex PCR, lists solely in-frame clones and lacks some. The DNA was the basis for D and trimming; V, J and clone size are from that table. The repertoire holds 200,000 to 300,000 clones, with 92% as singletons.

Specimen: peripheral blood. This chain connects TRBV19 to TRBJ1-1; possible D gene TRBD1, 5 bases. This TCR was recovered from a man aged 25-45 years with COVID-19, enrolled during active disease. The CDR3 loop is CASSATESYTEAFF. DNA for the CDR3: TGTGCCAGTAGCGCGACAGAGTCCTACACTGAAGCTTTCTTT.